The 29 T cell receptor beta chains listed next were all sequenced from one sample in a study of T cells in Graves' hyperthyroidism and ophthalmopathy. Regions amplified from RNA transcripts were the TCR beta CDR3 regions. The TCR CDR3 was amplified in a first-round RT-PCR using the HTBI primer set. TCRdb analysed the multiplex PCR reads with MiXCR anew, one entry per CDR3 protein. The sample lists hundreds of thousands of distinct CDR3 sequences, approximately 15% seen once, with around 9.6% in the top ten. Sequencing was performed on blood. All receptors come from a woman aged 18-29 years with Graves' hyperthyroidism.

This rearrangement joins TRBV11-1 to TRBJ2-5, with 10 nucleotides matching TRBD1. Germline CDR1 reads SGHAT; CDR2 reads FQDESV (reference sequence). The junction had 15 bases not matched to a gene; V was cut back by 0 bases and J by 2 bases. There are 20 residues in the CDR3. In DNA, the CDR3 is TGTGCCAGCAGCTTAGCGCGTTACCCGGGACAGGGGTTTCTGCAAGAGACCCAGTACTTC. Protein sequence: CASSLARYPGQGFLQETQYF.

The rearrangement links TRBV4-3 to TRBJ2-1; 9 nucleotides line up with TRBD2. V was pared by 2 bases and J by 4 bases, with 27 bases of the junction left unmatched. This CDR3 is 23 amino acids long. CDR1 is LGHNA, CDR2 YSLEER, per germline. The CDR3, as DNA: TGCGCCAGCAGCCAACGGGTGGAACAAAATGGAACGCAGCGGGAGGCCTTATACAATGAGCAGTTCTTC. Its translation: CASSQRVEQNGTQREALYNEQFF.

This clonotype was seen repeatedly, ten times or more. The J gene is TRBJ1-1, the V gene TRBV13; a weak D match, TRBD1 (6 bases). This CDR3 is 15 amino acids long. Germline CDR1 PRHDT, CDR2 FYEKMQ (reference sequence). V was cut by 3 bases and J by 0 bases, with 11 bases left in between. In DNA, the CDR3 is TGTGCCAGCAGCTTCCCTGGGGGCCTGAACACTGAAGCTTTCTTT. Translating gives CASSFPGGLNTEAFF.

This chain uses TRBV10-3 with TRBJ2-7; possibly TRBD1 for D (6 bases). Trimming removed 10 bases from V and 4 bases from J, with 11 bases in between. The CDR3 consists of 11 residues. CDR1 is ENHRY, CDR2 SYGVKD, per germline. CDR3 coding DNA: TGTGCCACACTACAGGGTTACGAGCAGTACTTC. Translation gives CATLQGYEQYF.

Many counts were recorded for this clonotype. V and J are TRBV5-6 and TRBJ2-1; TRBD2 matches at 10 bases. Germline trimming cut 3 bases from V and 1 base from J; bases unmatched to any gene: 7. Germline assignment: CDR1 SGHDT and CDR2 YYEEEE. The CDR3 totals 17 residues. The CDR3 DNA reads TGTGCCAGCAGCTCCACAAAACTAGCGGGATCCTACAATGAGCAGTTCTTC. Its protein is CASSSTKLAGSYNEQFF.

This clonotype was counted ten times or more. V gene TRBV12-3 or TRBV12-4 combines with J gene TRBJ2-1; TRBD2 matches at 10 bases. After removal of 7 bases from V and 6 bases from J, the junction contained 9 bases not matched to a gene. This CDR3 has 15 amino acids. CDR3 residues: CASIQGLAGANEQFF. CDR3 sequence (DNA): TGTGCCAGCATCCAGGGGCTAGCGGGAGCCAATGAGCAGTTCTTC.

This clonotype was picked up many times. The V and J genes are TRBV5-5 and TRBJ2-1, with 10 bases fitting TRBD2. The V gene end was trimmed by 2 bases and the J gene end by 2 bases; junction bases not matched to a gene: 4. Germline CDR1 and CDR2: SGHKS and YYEKEE (reference sequence). CDR3 length: 16 residues. Here the CDR3 reads CASSLFTSGTYNEQFF. The CDR3, as DNA: TGTGCCAGCAGCTTATTTACTAGCGGGACCTACAATGAGCAGTTCTTC. Together with reference TRBV5-5 and TRBJ2-1, the CDR3 gives the full variable domain: DAGVTQSPTHLIKTRGQQVTLRCSPISGHKSVSWYQQVLGQGPQFIFQYYEKEERGRGNFPDRFSARQFPNYSSELNVNALLLGDSALYLCASSLFTSGTYNEQFFGPGTRLTVL.

This clonotype was counted between two and nine times. This likely reflects a read error, since a far larger clone is one base away. V and J are TRBV3-1 and TRBJ1-1, with D possibly being TRBD1 (6 bases). Between the trimmed V and J ends, which lost 4 bases and 4 bases, there was a span of 13 bases. Germline V lookup: CDR1 LGHDT, CDR2 YNNKEL (reference sequence). This CDR3 is built from 14 residues. CDR3 coding DNA: TGTGCCAGCAGCCCCAGGGGTATGAGCACTGAAGCTTTCTTT. This encodes CASSPRGMSTEAFF.

The chain recombines TRBV6-1 with TRBJ1-5; unclear D gene. Germline V gives CDR1 MNHNS, CDR2 SASEGT. V was shortened by 2 bases and J by 2 bases, with 13 bases between the two germline ends. The CDR3 is made up of 16 amino acids. CDR3: CASSEQRSWGNQPQHF. CDR3 nucleotide sequence: TGTGCCAGCAGTGAACAGAGATCGTGGGGCAATCAGCCCCAGCATTTT.

J is TRBJ2-1 and V is TRBV28; possibly TRBD2 for D (5 bases). Germline V gives CDR1 MDHEN, CDR2 SYDVKM. V was shortened by 5 bases and J by 0 bases, with 14 bases between the two germline ends. The CDR3 has 16 residues. Here the CDR3 reads CASSGVGGYSYNEQFF. The DNA for the CDR3 is TGTGCCAGCAGTGGCGTGGGCGGGTACTCCTACAATGAGCAGTTCTTC.

This clonotype has ten or more counts. This sequence joins TRBV5-1 and TRBJ2-7, with 8 bases matching TRBD2. Trimming took 5 bases from V and 5 from J; bases not matched to a gene: 9. This CDR3 is 14 amino acids long. Germline lookup yields CDR1 SGHRS and CDR2 YFSETQ. This CDR3 is CASRFKAGVHEQYF. CDR3 coding DNA: TGCGCCAGCAGATTCAAAGCGGGAGTCCACGAGCAGTACTTC.

This clonotype was seen at least ten times. The rearrangement uses TRBV7-8 and TRBJ2-3; 10 positions match TRBD2. Germline assignment: CDR1 SGHVS and CDR2 FQNEAQ. V was pared by 0 bases and J by 5 bases, with 5 bases of the junction left unmatched. This CDR3 region has 16 residues. CDR3 nucleotide sequence: TGTGCCAGCAGCTTAGCTCTAGCGGGAGTAGGAGATACGCAGTATTTT. Translating gives CASSLALAGVGDTQYF. The complete variable domain, with remaining parts taken from reference TRBV7-8 and TRBJ2-3, reads GAGVSQSPRYKVAKRGQDVALRCDPISGHVSLFWYQQALGQGPEFLTYFQNEAQLDKSGLPSDRFFAERPEGSVSTLKIQRTQQEDSAVYLCASSLALAGVGDTQYFGPGTRLTVL.

This clonotype was seen ten or more times. V and J are TRBV12-3 or TRBV12-4 and TRBJ1-1; 7 bases fit TRBD1. Losses at the gene ends were 7 bases for V and 0 bases for J; bases not matched to a gene: 8. There are 15 residues in the CDR3. CDR3 residues: CASNSRGQMNTEAFF. The DNA for the CDR3 is TGTGCCAGCAACTCGAGGGGGCAGATGAACACTGAAGCTTTCTTT.

This clonotype occurred a few times. The V call is TRBV20-1, the J call TRBJ1-3, with D uncertain. From germline, CDR1 is DFQATT and CDR2 SNEGSKA (reference sequence). The CDR3 is 15 amino acids. The V end lost 0 bases, the J end lost 2 bases, and 11 bases lay between the germline ends. Here the CDR3 reads CSARDFTAAGNTIYF. The DNA for the CDR3 is TGCAGTGCTAGAGATTTCACGGCCGCTGGAAACACCATATATTTT.

This clonotype has at least ten counts. The chain uses TRBV7-9 and TRBJ2-5, with a weak D call TRBD2 (6 bases). Germline V gene data show CDR1 as SEHNR and CDR2 as FQNEAQ (reference sequence). Between the trimmed V and J ends, which lost 5 bases and 2 bases, there was a span of 18 bases. CDR3 size: 16 residues. CDR3: CASSDLGGEKQETQYF. The CDR3 bases are TGTGCCAGCAGCGATCTGGGAGGAGAGAAGCAAGAGACCCAGTACTTC. Using reference TRBV7-9 and TRBJ2-5 for the parts outside the CDR3, the full variable domain is DTGVSQNPRHKITKRGQNVTFRCDPISEHNRLYWYRQTLGQGPEFLTYFQNEAQLEKSRLLSDRFSAERPKGSFSTLEIQRTEQGDSAMYLCASSDLGGEKQETQYFGPGTRLLVL.

This clonotype was seen ten or more times. The chain couples TRBV6-5 to TRBJ2-1; D is possibly TRBD1 (6 bases). The CDR3 is 15 residues long. Trimming took off 0 bases at V and 3 bases at J, with 9 bases between the two ends. The germline gives CDR1 MNHEY, CDR2 SVGAGI. In nucleotides, the CDR3 is TGTGCCAGCAGTTACTCGGACAGAAACTACAATGAGCAGTTCTTC. It is translated as CASSYSDRNYNEQFF.

This clonotype was picked up many times. The rearrangement links TRBV27 to TRBJ1-3; D possibly corresponds to TRBD1 (6 bases). Trimming pared 6 bases from V and 1 base from J, leaving 10 bases between. Per germline, CDR1 MNHEY and CDR2 SMNVEV (reference sequence). The CDR3 consists of 14 residues. CDR3 sequence: CASSRTGSGNTIYF. The CDR3 DNA reads TGTGCCAGCAGCCGTACAGGGTCTGGAAACACCATATATTTT.

The table lists this clonotype with a few counts. CDR3 sequence reads: CASSLRIGELFF. The CDR3 coding sequence is TGTGCCAGCAGCTTAAGGATCGGGGAGCTGTTTTTT. The chain recombines TRBV11-2 with TRBJ2-2; no definite D call. Germline-derived CDR1 and CDR2 are SGHAT and FQNNGV. Trimming stripped 2 bases from V and 7 bases from J, with 5 bases between. The CDR3 totals 12 residues.

For the CDR3, the DNA is TGTGCCAGCAGCTTAGCGATCGGGGAGATAGGTGAAAAACTGTTTTTT. Its protein is CASSLAIGEIGEKLFF. This rearrangement joins TRBV7-9 to TRBJ1-4; no reliable D call. The germline V gene encodes CDR1 SEHNR and CDR2 FQNEAQ (reference sequence). This CDR3 has 16 amino acids. V was clipped by 0 bases and J by 7 bases, with 15 bases between them. Full variable domain (missing parts from reference TRBV7-9 and TRBJ1-4): DTGVSQNPRHKITKRGQNVTFRCDPISEHNRLYWYRQTLGQGPEFLTYFQNEAQLEKSRLLSDRFSAERPKGSFSTLEIQRTEQGDSAMYLCASSLAIGEIGEKLFFGSGTQLSVL.

There are many counts of this clonotype. The chain carries TRBV7-9 and TRBJ2-1, with 9 nucleotides matching TRBD2. This CDR3 has 15 amino acids. V lost 5 bases, J lost 9 bases, and 11 bases stayed unmatched. Germline CDR1 and CDR2: SEHNR and FQNEAQ (reference sequence). CDR3 bases: TGTGCCAGCAGCCTAGGGGGCGGGAGGGCCGTTGAGCAGTTCTTC. It encodes CASSLGGGRAVEQFF.

In its sample, this clonotype was seen many times. This rearrangement joins TRBV20-1 to TRBJ2-5, with 9 bases that match TRBD2. V gave up 6 bases and J gave up 3 bases; unmatched junction bases: 5. The CDR3 spans 13 residues. Per germline, CDR1 DFQATT and CDR2 SNEGSKA (reference sequence). The CDR3 DNA follows: TGCAGTGCCCGCGGGACTAGCAAAGAGACCCAGTACTTC. Amino acids: CSARGTSKETQYF.

The V call is TRBV18, the J call TRBJ2-7; D may correspond to TRBD1 or TRBD2 (5 bases each). The germline V gene has CDR1 KGHSH and CDR2 LQKENI. V was pared by 3 bases and J by 0 bases, with 12 bases between. The CDR3 contains 15 residues. This CDR3 reads CASSPIEGISYEQYF. As DNA, the CDR3 is TGTGCCAGCTCACCCATTGAGGGGATCTCCTACGAGCAGTACTTC.

This clonotype was recorded at least ten times. The chain joins TRBV20-1 to TRBJ1-6; D is uncertain. Trimming removed 1 base from V and 5 bases from J, with 12 bases in between. Germline loops: CDR1 DFQATT, CDR2 SNEGSKA (reference sequence). The CDR3 length is 15 residues. The CDR3 loop reads CSARAANVNNSPLHF. CDR3 coding DNA: TGCAGTGCTAGAGCAGCAAATGTTAATAATTCACCCCTCCACTTT.

V is TRBV11-1 and J is TRBJ2-5; 9 bases are shared with TRBD2. Germline V gives CDR1 SGHAT, CDR2 FQDESV (reference sequence). The length of the CDR3 is 16 residues. V was clipped by 5 bases and J by 3 bases; unmatched bases: 10. The CDR3 sequence: CASSAAWASGKETQYF. Written as DNA, the CDR3 is TGTGCCAGCAGCGCCGCGTGGGCTAGCGGGAAAGAGACCCAGTACTTC. The full variable domain, rest sourced from reference TRBV11-1 and TRBJ2-5, is EAEVAQSPRYKITEKSQAVAFWCDPISGHATLYWYRQILGQGPELLVQFQDESVVDDSQLPKDRFSAERLKGVDSTLKIQPAELGDSAMYLCASSAAWASGKETQYFGPGTRLLVL.

This clonotype was counted at least ten times. The chain uses TRBV28 and TRBJ2-7, with D possibly being TRBD1 (6 bases). The CDR3 totals 16 residues. The ends were cut back, 5 bases at V and 2 bases at J, with 19 bases in the middle. The V gene's germline CDR1 is MDHEN and CDR2 SYDVKM. CDR3 nucleotide sequence: TGTGCCAGCAGTAGCAGGGGTCTCGACAGTCCCTACGAGCAGTACTTC. Translated, it gives CASSSRGLDSPYEQYF.

At least ten counts were recorded for this clonotype. The chain employs TRBV27 and TRBJ2-7, with D unclear. This CDR3 region has 13 residues. Germline-derived CDR1 and CDR2 are MNHEY and SMNVEV (reference sequence). Trimming shortened V by 2 bases and J by 3 bases, and 8 bases separated the two germline ends. Here the CDR3 DNA reads TGTGCCAGCAGTTTAGATCTAGACTACGAGCAGTACTTC. Protein: CASSLDLDYEQYF.

The chain recombines TRBV20-1 with TRBJ2-3; TRBD2 might be the D (6 bases). CDR1 is DFQATT and CDR2 is SNEGSKA in the germline V gene (reference sequence). The CDR3 has 15 amino acids. The V and J ends lost 6 bases and 0 bases respectively, with 16 bases between them. The CDR3 DNA sequence: TGCAGTGCCCACGCTAGCGAAACTAGCACAGATACGCAGTATTTT. Amino acid sequence: CSAHASETSTDTQYF.

This clonotype was observed a handful of times. This chain links TRBV7-2 with TRBJ2-1; D remains unclear. Germline V CDR1 and CDR2: SGHTA, FQGNSA. The germline V and J ends were trimmed by 3 bases and 13 bases, with 16 bases remaining between them. The CDR3 has 13 residues. CDR3 in amino acids: CASSFQASLGQFF. CDR3 coding DNA: TGTGCCAGCAGCTTCCAAGCGTCTCTCGGCCAGTTCTTC.

The gene calls are TRBV29-1 and TRBJ2-7; D possibly uses TRBD1 or TRBD2 (6 bases each). Germline V gives CDR1 SQVTM, CDR2 ANQGSEA. This CDR3 is built from 14 residues. Between the trimmed V and J ends, which lost 1 base and 3 bases, there was a span of 13 bases. CDR3 region: CSVEVGGPSYEQYF. The CDR3 region has the DNA TGCAGCGTTGAAGTTGGGGGGCCCAGCTACGAGCAGTACTTC.